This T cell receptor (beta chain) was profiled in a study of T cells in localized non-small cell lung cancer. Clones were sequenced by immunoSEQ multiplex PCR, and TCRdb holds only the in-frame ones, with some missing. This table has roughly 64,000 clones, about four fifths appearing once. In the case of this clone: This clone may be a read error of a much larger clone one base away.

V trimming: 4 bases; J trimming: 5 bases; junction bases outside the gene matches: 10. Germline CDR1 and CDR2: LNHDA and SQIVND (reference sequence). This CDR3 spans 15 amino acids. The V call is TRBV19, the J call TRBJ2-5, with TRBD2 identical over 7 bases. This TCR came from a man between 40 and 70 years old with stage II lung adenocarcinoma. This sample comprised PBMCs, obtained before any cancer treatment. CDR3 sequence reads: CASSTGLVGIETQYF. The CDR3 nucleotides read TGTGCCAGTAGTACCGGACTAGTGGGAATCGAGACCCAGTACTTC.